The text below deals with one T cell receptor (beta chain). As yet, its antigen is unknown. This record belongs to a study of vaccination and CD4 T cells after COVID-19. The treatment: approximately 9-day PBMC culture with coronavirus spike peptide pools or control peptides (ViraFEST assay). Oncomine TCR Beta short-read sequencing was applied to DNA from cultured CD4+ T cells. TCRdb re-called the PCR reads with MiXCR, one entry per CDR3 protein. The repertoire includes over 10,000 distinct CDR3 sequences, roughly 50% of them detected once, and approximately 15% sits in the top ten. This TCR was recovered from a human donor who had recovered from COVID-19. The sequencing input was CD4+ T cells from blood, cultured in vitro.

The CDR3 reads CASSGTSDTGELFF. The CDR3 nucleotides read TGTGCCAGCAGTGGGACTAGCGACACCGGGGAGCTGTTTTTT. The gene calls are TRBV25-1 and TRBJ2-2; 9 nucleotides match TRBD2. The trim removed 4 bases at V and 3 bases at J, leaving 0 bases unmatched. This CDR3 comprises 14 residues. Germline CDR1 MGHDK, CDR2 SYGVNS.